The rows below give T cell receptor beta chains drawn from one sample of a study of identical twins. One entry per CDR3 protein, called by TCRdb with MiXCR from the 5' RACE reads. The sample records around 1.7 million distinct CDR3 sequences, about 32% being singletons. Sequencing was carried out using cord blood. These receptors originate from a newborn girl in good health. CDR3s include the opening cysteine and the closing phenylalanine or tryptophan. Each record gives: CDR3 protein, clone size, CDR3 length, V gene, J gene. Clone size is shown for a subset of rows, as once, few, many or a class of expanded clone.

CDR3aa: CAISGLEGDEQFF
abundance: many
len: 13
v_gene: TRBV10-3
j_gene: TRBJ2-1

CDR3aa: CASSQGFGQPQHF
abundance: few
len: 13
v_gene: TRBV4-1
j_gene: TRBJ1-5

CDR3aa: CATSSNNEQFF
abundance: .
len: 11
v_gene: TRBV15
j_gene: TRBJ2-1

CDR3aa: CASSKPGYSGANVLTF
abundance: few
len: 16
v_gene: TRBV14
j_gene: TRBJ2-6

CDR3aa: CASSKWGGATDTQYF
abundance: once
len: 15
v_gene: TRBV9
j_gene: TRBJ2-3

CDR3aa: CASSEGLADYNEQFF
abundance: few
len: 15
v_gene: TRBV14
j_gene: TRBJ2-1

CDR3aa: CASSLGDGGNTIYF
abundance: .
len: 14
v_gene: TRBV5-1
j_gene: TRBJ1-3

CDR3aa: CSAREGRANTEAFF
abundance: .
len: 14
v_gene: TRBV20-1
j_gene: TRBJ1-1

CDR3aa: CASSDGVGTDTQYF
abundance: .
len: 14
v_gene: TRBV27
j_gene: TRBJ2-3

CDR3aa: CASSGPRGAGGFHNEQFF
abundance: few
len: 18
v_gene: TRBV6-1
j_gene: TRBJ2-1

CDR3aa: CASSRTGTGGWDTQYF
abundance: .
len: 16
v_gene: TRBV18
j_gene: TRBJ2-3

CDR3aa: CASSWSTTRAPNEKLFF
abundance: .
len: 17
v_gene: TRBV6-5
j_gene: TRBJ1-4

CDR3aa: CASFYHPGQGIYGYTF
abundance: few
len: 16
v_gene: TRBV21-1
j_gene: TRBJ1-2

CDR3aa: CASSPDRTLHQPQHF
abundance: .
len: 15
v_gene: TRBV2
j_gene: TRBJ1-5

CDR3aa: CSATSRQAASGAFF
abundance: .
len: 14
v_gene: TRBV20-1
j_gene: TRBJ1-1

CDR3aa: CSATRGELAKNIQYF
abundance: .
len: 15
v_gene: TRBV20-1
j_gene: TRBJ2-4

CDR3aa: CASSYRALADTQYF
abundance: .
len: 14
v_gene: TRBV12-3/TRBV12-4
j_gene: TRBJ2-3

CDR3aa: CSAPRTGYAYGYTF
abundance: .
len: 14
v_gene: TRBV20-1
j_gene: TRBJ1-2

CDR3aa: CAIPSRATDTGELFF
abundance: few
len: 15
v_gene: TRBV10-3
j_gene: TRBJ2-2

CDR3aa: CASRPMAGGLYEQFF
abundance: .
len: 15
v_gene: TRBV12-3/TRBV12-4
j_gene: TRBJ2-1

CDR3aa: CASSLEGAPGGYTF
abundance: few
len: 14
v_gene: TRBV11-2
j_gene: TRBJ1-2

CDR3aa: CASNDGGRQETQYF
abundance: few
len: 14
v_gene: TRBV5-1
j_gene: TRBJ2-5

CDR3aa: CASSHGSASYNSPLHF
abundance: .
len: 16
v_gene: TRBV28
j_gene: TRBJ1-6

CDR3aa: CASSKRTGFSTDTQYF
abundance: .
len: 16
v_gene: TRBV6-1
j_gene: TRBJ2-3

CDR3aa: CASSMAGATNTEAFF
abundance: .
len: 15
v_gene: TRBV25-1
j_gene: TRBJ1-1

CDR3aa: CATDQGGTQYF
abundance: few
len: 11
v_gene: TRBV27
j_gene: .

CDR3aa: CATSGLVSKSSYNEQFF
abundance: .
len: 17
v_gene: TRBV24-1
j_gene: TRBJ2-1

CDR3aa: CASSQGLALLNEQYF
abundance: .
len: 15
v_gene: TRBV3-1
j_gene: TRBJ2-7

CDR3aa: CASSPLLGLDTQYF
abundance: few
len: 14
v_gene: TRBV28
j_gene: TRBJ2-3

CDR3aa: CASRPTGSAYEQYF
abundance: few
len: 14
v_gene: TRBV28
j_gene: TRBJ2-7

CDR3aa: CASSANKIGLADSYEQYF
abundance: few
len: 18
v_gene: TRBV7-2
j_gene: TRBJ2-7

CDR3aa: CASSPTLAGGPSSYNEQFF
abundance: few
len: 19
v_gene: TRBV27
j_gene: TRBJ2-1

CDR3aa: CAISEGLAGYTGELFF
abundance: .
len: 16
v_gene: TRBV10-3
j_gene: TRBJ2-2

CDR3aa: CAIKAPSGTDTQYF
abundance: .
len: 14
v_gene: TRBV10-3
j_gene: TRBJ2-3

CDR3aa: CASSPAGGPYEQYF
abundance: .
len: 14
v_gene: TRBV6-1
j_gene: .

CDR3aa: CASSGQGLAGNEQYF
abundance: .
len: 15
v_gene: TRBV5-5
j_gene: TRBJ2-5

CDR3aa: CASSNGQGLPYF
abundance: .
len: 12
v_gene: TRBV27
j_gene: TRBJ2-4

CDR3aa: CASSRSTGGETQYF
abundance: .
len: 14
v_gene: TRBV12-3/TRBV12-4
j_gene: TRBJ2-5

CDR3aa: CASSFSQSSYNSPLHF
abundance: .
len: 16
v_gene: TRBV5-1
j_gene: TRBJ1-6

CDR3aa: CASRQGFNEKLFF
abundance: few
len: 13
v_gene: TRBV13
j_gene: TRBJ1-4

CDR3aa: CSARHHYQETQYF
abundance: few
len: 13
v_gene: TRBV20-1
j_gene: TRBJ2-5